A single sample gave rise to the 20 T cell receptor beta chains below, sequenced in a study of vaccination and CD4 T cells after COVID-19. This sample's treatment: roughly 10-day PBMC culture with coronavirus spike peptide pools or control peptides (ViraFEST assay). Sequence data for DNA of cultured CD4+ T cells were generated by the Oncomine TCR Beta short-read assay. Via MiXCR, TCRdb re-called the PCR reads, giving one row per CDR3 protein. The table lists 12,000 or so distinct CDR3 sequences, 55% to 70% of them singletons. Which antigens these TCRs recognize remains unknown. Sequenced: CD4+ T cells from blood, cultured in vitro. The receptors derive from a human donor who had recovered from COVID-19.

The gene calls are TRBV7-6 and TRBJ1-1; D unresolved. The V gene's germline CDR1 is SGHVS and CDR2 FNYEAQ. The CDR3 is made up of 13 amino acids. Trimming removed 1 base from V and 0 bases from J, with 3 bases in between. The CDR3 DNA sequence: TGTGCCAGCAGCTTAGATGTGAACACTGAAGCTTTCTTT. Encoded protein: CASSLDVNTEAFF.

This clonotype was detected only a few times. The chain combines TRBV10-1 with TRBJ2-2, with D tentatively TRBD2 (6 bases). The CDR3 loop spans 15 amino acids. The germline V gene encodes CDR1 WNHNN and CDR2 SYGVQD (reference sequence). The V end lost 6 bases, the J end lost 2 bases, and 13 bases lay between the germline ends. DNA of the CDR3: TGCGCCAGCAGCCAGAGGACTACCAACACCGGGGAGCTGTTTTTT. Encoded protein: CASSQRTTNTGELFF.

V is TRBV12-3 or TRBV12-4 and J is TRBJ1-3; a possible D gene is TRBD1 (5 bases). With 6 bases removed from V and 5 bases from J, the gap between germline ends came to 17 bases. This CDR3 comprises 15 residues. As DNA, the CDR3 is TGTGCCAGCAGCACAGGTCTGCTGAGTAGAAACACCATATATTTT. Translation: CASSTGLLSRNTIYF.

The genes are TRBV12-3 or TRBV12-4 and TRBJ1-1; D is unresolved. The CDR3 extends over 13 amino acids. The V gene lost 0 bases and the J gene lost 3 bases, with 5 bases spanning the gap. The CDR3 is CASSLASDTEAFF. The CDR3 DNA follows: TGTGCCAGCAGTTTAGCGTCCGACACTGAAGCTTTCTTT.

The J gene is TRBJ1-1, the V gene TRBV27, with D maybe TRBD1 (6 bases). The CDR3 spans 17 residues. The V gene lost 5 bases and the J gene lost 1 base, with 20 bases spanning the gap. Germline CDR1 is MNHEY and CDR2 is SMNVEV (reference sequence). The CDR3 protein is CASSHNPQGKWNTEAFF. The CDR3 DNA follows: TGTGCCAGCAGTCACAATCCTCAGGGGAAGTGGAACACTGAAGCTTTCTTT.

J is TRBJ2-2 and V is TRBV19, with TRBD1 identical over 8 bases. Per the germline V gene, CDR1 is LNHDA and CDR2 is SQIVND (reference sequence). The junction had 8 bases not matched to a gene; V was cut back by 11 bases and J by 3 bases. This CDR3 has 14 residues. The CDR3: CASRDRSYTGELFF. The DNA of the CDR3 is TGTGCCTCCAGGGACAGGAGTTACACCGGGGAGCTGTTTTTT.

The rearrangement uses TRBV20-1 and TRBJ1-1; 8 bases match TRBD1. There are 17 residues in the CDR3. Per germline, CDR1 DFQATT and CDR2 SNEGSKA (reference sequence). The V and J ends lost 3 bases and 0 bases, in that order; junction bases with no gene match: 12. CDR3 sequence: CSASTGTGFFLNTEAFF. CDR3 DNA: TGCAGTGCTAGCACCGGGACAGGTTTCTTCCTGAACACTGAAGCTTTCTTT.

The CDR3 spells CASSSGLASREQYF. DNA for the CDR3: TGTGCCAGCAGCAGCGGACTAGCATCGAGGGAGCAGTACTTC. The J gene is TRBJ2-7, the V gene TRBV7-2; 8 bases agree with TRBD2. Germline V gene sequence: CDR1 SGHTA, CDR2 FQGNSA. This CDR3 is built from 14 residues. The ends lost 5 bases at V and 7 bases at J; junction bases unmatched: 10.

V gene TRBV11-3 combines with J gene TRBJ2-2; 9 nucleotides match TRBD1. This CDR3 comprises 14 residues. Trimming took 5 bases from V and 5 from J; bases not matched to a gene: 3. Per the germline V gene, CDR1 is SGHNT and CDR2 is YENEEA. CDR3 DNA: TGTGCCAGCAGCCCAGGGACAGGGACCGGGGAGCTGTTTTTT. It specifies CASSPGTGTGELFF.

The chain couples TRBV12-3 or TRBV12-4 to TRBJ1-6, with unresolved D. The CDR3 contains 13 residues. The V gene lost 8 bases and the J gene lost 6 bases, with 11 bases spanning the gap. The CDR3 DNA is TGTGCCAGCGGCGGGAGTTCTAATTCACCCCTCCACTTT. Its protein product is CASGGSSNSPLHF.

The rearrangement uses TRBV27 and TRBJ1-1; a possible D gene is TRBD1 (6 bases). Germline V gene data show CDR1 as MNHEY and CDR2 as SMNVEV (reference sequence). The CDR3 has 14 amino acids. The V end lost 5 bases, the J end lost 4 bases, and 14 bases lay between the germline ends. The CDR3 loop reads CASSPTRGSTEAFF. DNA for the CDR3: TGTGCCAGCAGTCCGACCAGGGGCTCCACTGAAGCTTTCTTT.

The chain carries TRBV11-3 and TRBJ2-3; D is unresolved. Germline V gives CDR1 SGHNT, CDR2 YENEEA. CDR3 length: 14 residues. V was shortened by 5 bases and J by 4 bases, with 13 bases between the two germline ends. CDR3 nucleotides: TGTGCCAGCAGCCCAGAAGGGTTCCCAGATACGCAGTATTTT. It is translated as CASSPEGFPDTQYF.

The chain uses TRBV15 and TRBJ1-3; unclear D gene. V lost 8 bases and J lost 1, with 9 bases in between. The CDR3 runs 13 residues. Per the germline V gene, CDR1 is LNHNV and CDR2 is YYDKDF (reference sequence). CDR3 in amino acids: CATADGSGNTIYF. As DNA, the CDR3 is TGTGCCACCGCGGACGGGTCTGGAAACACCATATATTTT.

The chain joins TRBV20-1 to TRBJ2-3; TRBD2 agrees at 9 bases. This CDR3 is 16 amino acids long. V gave up 0 bases and J gave up 2 bases; unmatched junction bases: 6. CDR1 is DFQATT and CDR2 is SNEGSKA in the germline V gene (reference sequence). In DNA form, the CDR3 reads TGCAGTGCTAGAGATTACGCGGGGGGGCTCACAGATACGCAGTATTTT. Encoded protein: CSARDYAGGLTDTQYF.

The genes are TRBV9 and TRBJ1-2; no reliable D call. Per germline, CDR1 SGDLS and CDR2 YYNGEE. The CDR3 loop spans 13 amino acids. The germline V and J ends were trimmed by 4 bases and 5 bases, with 12 bases remaining between them. CDR3 nucleotides: TGTGCCAGCAGCTTAAACAGTCTTTATGGCTACACCTTC. Its translation is CASSLNSLYGYTF.

This clonotype was counted only a few times. The gene calls are TRBV11-3 and TRBJ1-4; D uncertain. The V end was cut by 1 base, the J end by 8 bases, with 14 bases between. The length of the CDR3 is 15 residues. Germline V gives CDR1 SGHNT, CDR2 YENEEA. The CDR3 protein is CASSLVSGYGEKLFF. In nucleotides, the CDR3 is TGTGCCAGCAGCTTAGTTTCCGGGTATGGAGAAAAACTGTTTTTT.

This clonotype came up a few times. The J gene is TRBJ1-6, the V gene TRBV2, with unresolved D. The ends were cut back, 5 bases at V and 7 bases at J, with 6 bases in the middle. The V gene's germline CDR1 is SNHLY and CDR2 FYNNEI. The CDR3 runs 12 residues. CDR3 coding DNA: TGTGCCAGCAGTTCAGAAAATTCACCCCTCCACTTT. Protein product: CASSSENSPLHF.

The chain employs TRBV7-9 and TRBJ1-6; D not resolved. The length of the CDR3 is 12 residues. Deletions cut 6 bases from V and 7 bases from J, with 7 bases between. Germline V gene data show CDR1 as SEHNR and CDR2 as FQNEAQ (reference sequence). The CDR3 region is CASSSRNSPLHF. The CDR3 bases are TGTGCCAGCAGTTCCCGGAATTCACCCCTCCACTTT.

J is TRBJ1-2 and V is TRBV30, with 10 positions matching TRBD1. The CDR3 consists of 15 residues. The junction had 6 bases not matched to a gene; V was cut back by 3 bases and J by 2 bases. Germline values: CDR1 GTSNPN, CDR2 SVGIG (reference sequence). The CDR3 here is CAWRGGQGMNYGYTF. In DNA form, the CDR3 reads TGTGCCTGGAGGGGGGGACAGGGGATGAACTATGGCTACACCTTC.

The chain is built from TRBV2 and TRBJ1-3; 8 bases line up with TRBD1. V was clipped by 4 bases and J by 3 bases; unmatched bases: 11. CDR1 is SNHLY, CDR2 FYNNEI, per germline. The length of the CDR3 is 17 residues. Here the CDR3 reads CASSGGTGSYDGNTIYF. For the CDR3, the DNA is TGTGCCAGCAGTGGTGGGACAGGATCATACGATGGAAACACCATATATTTT.